This T cell receptor beta chain was captured by sequencing in a study of a mutant IDH1 vaccine in newly diagnosed glioma. Trimming at V came to 6 bases and at J to 4 bases, leaving 10 bases not matched to a gene. The CDR3 sequence is 16 residues long. Germline V gene lookup returns CDR1 SEHNR and CDR2 FQNEAQ (reference sequence). As to time point: week 23, last vaccination. The vaccine gave 300 ug of a 20-mer mutant IDH1 peptide subcutaneously per dose. Measured with immunoSEQ multiplex PCR; TCRdb has only the in-frame clones, and not every one. The table records about 29,000 clones, approximately 80% of them present only once. Remarks on this clone: As yet, its antigen is unknown.

This sample comprised PBMCs, obtained from a glioma patient whose treatment included an IDH1 peptide vaccine. This TCR was recovered from a woman between 18 and 29 years old with glioma. The chain joins TRBV7-9 to TRBJ1-4; 8 bases align to TRBD1. CDR3 protein: CASSYPMGQVNEKLFF. Written as DNA, the CDR3 is TGTGCCAGCAGTTACCCCATGGGACAGGTTAATGAAAAACTGTTTTTT.